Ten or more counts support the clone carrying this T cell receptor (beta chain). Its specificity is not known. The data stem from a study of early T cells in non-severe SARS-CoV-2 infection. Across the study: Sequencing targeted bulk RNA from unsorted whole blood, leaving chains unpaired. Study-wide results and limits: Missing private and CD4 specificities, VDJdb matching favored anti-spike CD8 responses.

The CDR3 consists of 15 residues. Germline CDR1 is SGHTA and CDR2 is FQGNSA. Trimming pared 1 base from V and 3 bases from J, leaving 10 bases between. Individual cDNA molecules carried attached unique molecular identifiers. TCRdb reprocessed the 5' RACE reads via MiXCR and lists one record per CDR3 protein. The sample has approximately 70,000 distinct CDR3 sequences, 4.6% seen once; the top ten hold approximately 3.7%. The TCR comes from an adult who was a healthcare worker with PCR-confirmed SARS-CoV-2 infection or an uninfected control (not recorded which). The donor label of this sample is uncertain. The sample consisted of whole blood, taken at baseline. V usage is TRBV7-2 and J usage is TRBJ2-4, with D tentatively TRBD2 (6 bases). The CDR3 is CASSLEGGVKNIQYF. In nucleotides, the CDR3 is TGTGCCAGCAGCTTAGAGGGCGGGGTCAAAAACATTCAGTACTTC.